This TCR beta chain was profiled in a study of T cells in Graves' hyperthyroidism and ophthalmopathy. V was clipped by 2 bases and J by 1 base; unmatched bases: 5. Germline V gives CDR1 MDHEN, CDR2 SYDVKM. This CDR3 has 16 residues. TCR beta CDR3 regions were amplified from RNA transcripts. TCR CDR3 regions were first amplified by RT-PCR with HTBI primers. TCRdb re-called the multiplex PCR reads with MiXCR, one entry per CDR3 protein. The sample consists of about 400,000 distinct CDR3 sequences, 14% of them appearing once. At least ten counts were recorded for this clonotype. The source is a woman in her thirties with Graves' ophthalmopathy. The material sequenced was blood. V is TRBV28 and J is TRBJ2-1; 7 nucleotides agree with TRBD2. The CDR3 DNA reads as TGTGCCAGCAGTTTACGGGGACTAAAGTCCTACAATGAGCAGTTCTTC. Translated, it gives CASSLRGLKSYNEQFF.